One TCR beta chain is described in this entry. What it binds is unknown. TCRB transcripts that were expressed got sequenced, as all of the isolated RNA had been reverse transcribed. Clones were read by immunoSEQ multiplex PCR, and TCRdb kept only the in-frame ones, dropping some. Found here are 150,000 to 200,000 clones, around 63% of them singletons; the top ten hold around 0.096%. CDR1 and CDR2 from the germline V gene are MDHEN and SYDVKM. This CDR3 spans 14 amino acids. The ends lost 5 bases at V and 9 bases at J; junction bases unmatched: 3. This specimen comes from a study of beta chain features in type 1 diabetes. Study-level points and caveats: Moderate but significant shortening of TCRB CDR3s was recorded in all four CD4+ subsets from Type 1 diabetes patients.

Sequenced: naive CD4+ T cells from blood. This clonotype originated in a man aged 25 to 40 with type 1 diabetes. J is TRBJ2-5 and V is TRBV28; TRBD2 matches at 16 bases. The CDR3 sequence: CASSPGLAGGAQYF. CDR3 in DNA: TGTGCCAGCAGTCCGGGACTAGCGGGAGGGGCCCAGTACTTC.